This TCR beta chain was sequenced during a study of T cells after yellow fever vaccination. This CDR3 has 12 residues. CDR1 MNHEY and CDR2 SVGEGT come from the germline V gene. J gave up 8 bases and V 6 bases, and 4 bases lay outside the gene matches. TCRdb re-called the 5' RACE reads with MiXCR, one entry per CDR3 protein. Among 500,000 to 700,000 distinct CDR3 sequences listed, roughly a fifth were seen once. With respect to this clonotype: The antigen is not known.

Whole-study results and caveats: Most primary-vaccination clones recurred post-booster (roughly 96% CD4, roughly 90% CD8). CD4 and CD8 compartments shared a small share of clonotypes, likely from convergent recombination.

The sequencing here drew on PBMCs, taken 15 days after the yellow fever booster vaccination. The chain joins TRBV6-2 or TRBV6-3 to TRBJ2-1; 7 bases line up with TRBD2. The TCR originated in a young man who received the YFV17D yellow fever vaccine. The CDR3 spells CASSQTSDEQFF. CDR3 sequence (DNA): TGTGCCAGCAGCCAAACTAGCGATGAGCAGTTCTTC.